This T cell receptor beta chain was observed in a study of T cell responses to AZD1222 COVID-19 vaccine. Trimming removed 3 bases from V and 2 bases from J, with 11 bases in between. Germline loops: CDR1 SGHAT, CDR2 FQNNGV. This CDR3 contains 14 residues. Clones were read by immunoSEQ multiplex PCR, and TCRdb kept only the in-frame ones, dropping some. The sample carries roughly 67,000 clones, nearly 90% recorded once. The specimen comprised peripheral blood, sampled 28 days after the second AZD1222 dose. V gene TRBV11-2 combines with J gene TRBJ2-7, with D perhaps being TRBD1 or TRBD2 (5 bases each). This receptor was obtained from an adult who received the AZD1222 COVID-19 vaccine. This CDR3 reads CASSFGTQPYEQYF. The CDR3 DNA reads TGTGCCAGCAGCTTCGGGACGCAACCCTACGAGCAGTACTTC.